A single T cell receptor beta chain is shown here with its context. This clone has only a few counts. Its antigen is not yet known. Base qualities were left out, and no much larger clone turns up one base away. In light of the paper, this sample's time point label describes: about 28 days (+/-7) after the second vaccine dose. Because spike-specific TCR depth and breadth did not differ between the two schedules, AZD1222 recipients who got a second dose at roughly 4 weeks were pooled with those who got a second dose at roughly 12 weeks. The vaccinee samples were drawn from two UK trials, COV001 and COV002, one of which was a single-blind randomized controlled phase 2/3 trial testing AZD1222 (ChAdOx1 nCoV-19) in healthy adults. For TCRbeta chain sequencing, PBMC samples from trial participants were taken at day 0 and at day 28 after the second dose. This entry comes from a study of T cell responses to AZD1222 COVID-19 vaccine (dated by TCRdb to the early 2020s). Describing the broader study: A total of 230 to 250 trial participants underwent TCR sequencing, of whom around 200 received two doses of AZD1222 and some 26 received two doses of the MenACWY control vaccine. Trial participants were enrolled by age into 18-55, 56-69 and 70-plus year subgroups, with about 150, 28 and 57 TCR-sequenced participants respectively. Summary of the overall study and its limitations: The 56-69-year group was small, and its depth increase did not reach significance, likely because of low power. Participants were mostly white British, with more females than males. The authors suggested clonal diversity may have been underestimated. Conclusions about previously exposed vaccinees are limited because only 6 or 7 AZD1222 recipients were SARS-CoV-2 seropositive at baseline. The whole spike protein was spanned by vaccine-associated CD4 TCRs, and dominant responses were seen in regions 160-218 and 743-854. Reportedly, close to half of the unique spike-specific TCRs recognized epitopes lying outside the regions that are mutated in the B.1.351 and B.1.1.7 variants. Because no day 14 peak-response samples were available, repertoires were characterized only after the peak T cell response. After two AZD1222 doses, both the breadth and the depth of spike-specific TCRs were significantly higher than at day 0 and than in MenACWY recipients.

The CDR3 regions of human TCRbeta chains were subjected to immunosequencing. In the source study's methods: TCRs in the repertoires were compared against a reference library of SARS-CoV-2-specific TCRs that had been generated with the MIRA antigen-specificity platform. Breadth was defined as the fraction of unique TCRs that were SARS-CoV-2-associated. Depth was defined as the fraction of total T cells that were SARS-CoV-2-associated. Using the MIRA data, each spike-specific TCR was mapped to the spike region that the TCR reacts to and placed in a CD4 or CD8 class. Log10-transformed breadth and depth values were compared by one-way ANOVA with Sidak's multiple comparisons tests. TCRdb holds this immuneACCESS table with in-frame rearrangements only. Some clones are missing; in checked studies, unresolved V genes explain under half, and the rest has no known cause. V, J and clone size derive from that table, while D and trimming were established from the DNA sequence. Counted in this sample were about 170,000 clones; around nine tenths of them appeared once. The ten biggest clones cover around 1.1% of the sample.

From the cysteine up to the phenylalanine, the CDR3 has a length of 12 residues. Only the CDR3 region is kept as DNA, spanning 36 bases read in frame from base 1. In the germline V gene, CDR1 corresponds to SNHLY and CDR2 to FYNNEI. At the junction V is shortened by 6 bases and J by 3 bases, with 8 bases in between. This chain is built from TRBV2 and TRBJ1-1; too little of a D gene remains to name it. Sequenced here: peripheral blood, sampled 28 days after the second AZD1222 dose. The sequence was collected from an adult who received the AZD1222 COVID-19 vaccine. Here the CDR3 is given as CASSDTDTEAFF. DNA sequence: TGTGCCAGCAGCGACACAGACACTGAAGCTTTCTTT. Here the CDR3 is joined to the reference TRBV2 and TRBJ1-1 genes, and the full variable domain is: EPEVTQTPSHQVTQMGQEVILRCVPISNHLYFYWYRQILGQKVEFLVSFYNNEISEKSEIFDDQFSVERPDGSNFTLKIRSTKLEDSAMYFCASSDTDTEAFFGQGTRLTVV.